This TCR beta chain was retrieved from a study of blood T cell repertoires in COVID-19. As originally analysed: By means of reference gene primer amplification, nucleated cell counts were estimated. Sequenced by immunoSEQ multiplex PCR; TCRdb stores in-frame clones only, minus some. The DNA gave D and trimming, while V, J and clone size come from that table. The sample yields roughly 150,000 clones, roughly 80% seen once. Germline values: CDR1 MNHEY, CDR2 SVGAGI. The V segment lost 6 bases and the J segment 4 bases; nucleotides outside the gene matches: 2. This CDR3 spans 14 amino acids. The sequenced material came from peripheral blood. This rearrangement joins TRBV6-5 to TRBJ2-7, with 14 bases identical to TRBD2. The receptor was derived from a man in his sixties with acute or convalescent COVID-19. The CDR3: CASRGTSGGYEQYF. CDR3 DNA sequence: TGTGCCAGCAGGGGGACTAGCGGGGGTTACGAGCAGTACTTC.